The next 19 T cell receptor beta chains were all read from a single sample in a study of cytotoxic CD8 clonotypes in ibrutinib-treated CLL. Repertoires were generated with immunoSEQ multiplex PCR, while TCRdb's copy carries only in-frame clones and drops some. There are 25,000 to 35,000 clones in the sample; roughly 85% occur only once, and roughly 8% lies in the top ten. Material: PBMCs, obtained after 24 months of ibrutinib treatment. The receptor source for this set is a human donor with chronic lymphocytic leukemia.

As regards this clone: The same CDR3 can be traced to other DNA sequences in this sample. The rearrangement uses TRBV6-5 and TRBJ2-7; 7 bases agree with TRBD1. The germline gives CDR1 MNHEY, CDR2 SVGAGI. Germline trimming cut 6 bases from V and 4 bases from J; bases unmatched to any gene: 9. This CDR3 spans 14 amino acids. CDR3 loop: CASRTGTGIYEQYF. In nucleotides, the CDR3 is TGTGCCAGCAGGACAGGGACGGGGATATACGAGCAGTACTTC.

This sequence joins TRBV7-2 and TRBJ2-7; D gene ambiguous. The V gene's germline CDR1 is SGHTA and CDR2 FQGNSA. The CDR3 is 13 amino acids. V lost 2 bases and J 2 bases, leaving 7 bases between the germline ends. The CDR3 spells CASSLYGAYEQYF. CDR3 in DNA: TGTGCCAGCAGCTTATACGGTGCCTACGAGCAGTACTTC.

This chain uses TRBV18 with TRBJ1-5; 8 positions match TRBD1. The V gene end was trimmed by 3 bases and the J gene end by 2 bases; junction bases not matched to a gene: 0. The CDR3 sequence is 14 residues long. Germline V gene data show CDR1 as KGHSH and CDR2 as LQKENI. In DNA, the CDR3 is TGTGCCAGCTCACCGGGACAGGGCAATCAGCCCCAGCATTTT. Translating it yields CASSPGQGNQPQHF. Drawing the rest from reference TRBV18 and TRBJ1-5, the complete variable domain is NAGVMQNPRHLVRRRGQEARLRCSPMKGHSHVYWYRQLPEEGLKFMVYLQKENIIDESGMPKERFSAEFPKEGPSILRIQQVVRGDSAAYFCASSPGQGNQPQHFGDGTRLSIL.

This clone was picked up one time. The J gene is TRBJ1-6, the V gene TRBV28, with D possibly matching TRBD1 (5 bases). CDR1 is MDHEN and CDR2 is SYDVKM in the germline V gene. The CDR3 covers 15 residues. Trimming shortened V by 3 bases and J by 4 bases, and 10 bases separated the two germline ends. The CDR3 bases are TGTGCCAGCAGTTTTGGGGCAGGGTATAATTCACCCCTCCACTTT. This sequence encodes CASSFGAGYNSPLHF.

In its sample, this clone is medium-sized (0.01 to 0.1%). V is TRBV7-2 and J is TRBJ1-2, with D maybe TRBD1 (6 bases). CDR1 is SGHTA and CDR2 is FQGNSA in the germline V gene. The CDR3 covers 14 residues. The V and J ends lost 5 bases and 8 bases respectively, with 18 bases between them. The CDR3 nucleotides are TGTGCCAGCAGCCAGGGCCGGGACACGGGAGGCTACACCTTC. Protein product: CASSQGRDTGGYTF.

The chain links TRBV18 to TRBJ1-5; D remains ambiguous. Trimming pared 6 bases from V and 2 bases from J, leaving 17 bases between. The germline V gene has CDR1 KGHSH and CDR2 LQKENI. This CDR3 comprises 16 residues. In DNA, the CDR3 is TGTGCCAGCTCCTCCAAGATGGTGAGCGGCAATCAGCCCCAGCATTTT. Protein product: CASSSKMVSGNQPQHF.

The rearrangement uses TRBV6-5 and TRBJ2-7, with D possibly matching TRBD1 (5 bases). The CDR3 has 12 amino acids. V was shortened by 6 bases and J by 7 bases, with 13 bases between the two germline ends. Germline V gene data show CDR1 as MNHEY and CDR2 as SVGAGI. CDR3 in DNA: TGTGCCAGCAGCAGGGCGCGTGGAGAGCAGTACTTC. Its protein is CASSRARGEQYF.

The rearrangement uses TRBV4-1 and TRBJ2-2, with TRBD1 matching 9 bases. The CDR3 consists of 15 residues. V shed 5 bases and J 4 bases; nucleotides not matched to a gene: 5. Germline V CDR1 and CDR2: MGHRA, YSYEKL. The CDR3 nucleotides read TGCGCCAGCAGCACCGGGACAGGGCTCACCGGGGAGCTGTTTTTT. This codes for CASSTGTGLTGELFF.

The V and J genes are TRBV6-5 and TRBJ2-1; D may be TRBD2 (5 bases). Germline V gene data show CDR1 as MNHEY and CDR2 as SVGAGI. CDR3 size: 14 residues. V shed 6 bases and J shed 3 bases, with 12 bases lying between them. CDR3 DNA: TGTGCCAGCAGCTTTACCGGGAACTACAATGAGCAGTTCTTC. Protein product: CASSFTGNYNEQFF.

The chain has TRBV5-6 and TRBJ1-1; possibly TRBD1 for D (5 bases). The CDR3 is made up of 16 amino acids. The germline gives CDR1 SGHDT, CDR2 YYEEEE. V lost 1 base and J 3 bases, leaving 16 bases between the germline ends. Here the CDR3 reads CASSLLGARGDTEAFF. For the CDR3, the DNA is TGTGCCAGCAGCTTGCTTGGGGCGCGGGGTGACACTGAAGCTTTCTTT.

The table lists this clone with a count of one. This chain connects TRBV28 to TRBJ2-7, with D perhaps matching TRBD2 (6 bases). This CDR3 contains 15 residues. V lost 7 bases to trimming and J lost 0 bases, with 16 bases between them. Germline CDR1 reads MDHEN; CDR2 reads SYDVKM. The CDR3 DNA is TGTGCCAGCACCCCGAGTAGGACTAACTCCTACGAGCAGTACTTC. This encodes CASTPSRTNSYEQYF.

The chain links TRBV25-1 to TRBJ1-3; D gene ambiguous. V was trimmed by 7 bases and J by 2 bases, leaving 12 bases between them. CDR1 is MGHDK and CDR2 is SYGVNS in the germline V gene. The CDR3 is 14 residues long. The CDR3 DNA follows: TGTGCCAGCACTCCAGCACGTACTGGAAACACCATATATTTT. Amino acids: CASTPARTGNTIYF.

This clone was counted only a few times. This chain links TRBV10-3 with TRBJ1-1; TRBD1 might be the D (5 bases). The V end lost 6 bases, the J end lost 5 bases, and 13 bases lay between the germline ends. The V gene's germline CDR1 is ENHRY and CDR2 SYGVKD. This CDR3 is built from 13 residues. CDR3 in amino acids: CAISPLEGTEAFF. CDR3 nucleotides: TGTGCCATCAGCCCACTGGAGGGGACTGAAGCTTTCTTT.

V gene TRBV5-1 combines with J gene TRBJ1-5; D ambiguous. The CDR3 totals 14 residues. V was trimmed by 0 bases and J by 10 bases, leaving 14 bases between them. Per germline, CDR1 SGHRS and CDR2 YFSETQ. CDR3 sequence reads: CASSLGWEISPQHF. The CDR3, as DNA: TGCGCCAGCAGCTTGGGGTGGGAAATCAGCCCCCAGCATTTT.

The chain couples TRBV4-1 to TRBJ1-5; D may be TRBD1 (5 bases). The CDR3 length is 15 residues. In germline, CDR1 is MGHRA, CDR2 YSYEKL. The V end was cut by 3 bases, the J end by 6 bases, with 15 bases between. The CDR3 coding sequence is TGCGCCAGCAGCCAGGGTTACGGGGCGGGTCAGCCCCAGCATTTT. Encoded protein: CASSQGYGAGQPQHF.

The rearrangement links TRBV2 to TRBJ2-5, with TRBD1 matching over 11 bases. Unmatched junction bases numbered 0, after V lost 6 bases and J lost 0 bases. The CDR3 extends over 14 amino acids. The germline V gene has CDR1 SNHLY and CDR2 FYNNEI. Here the CDR3 reads CASRGQGDQETQYF. CDR3 coding DNA: TGTGCCAGCAGGGGACAGGGGGACCAAGAGACCCAGTACTTC.

DNA for the CDR3: TGTGCCAGCAGCCCGCAGGGACTAAACTACGAGCAGTACTTC. Amino acids: CASSPQGLNYEQYF. This sequence joins TRBV7-9 and TRBJ2-7, with 7 bases aligning to TRBD2. The V gene's germline CDR1 is SEHNR and CDR2 FQNEAQ (reference sequence). This CDR3 contains 14 residues. Trimming cost V 5 bases and J 3 bases; bases outside gene matches: 7.

The chain is built from TRBV9 and TRBJ2-2, with 7 bases lining up with TRBD2. The CDR3 totals 23 residues. J lost 0 bases, V lost 0 bases, and 23 bases had no gene match. Germline V gives CDR1 SGDLS, CDR2 YYNGEE. CDR3 nucleotide sequence: TGTGCCAGCAGCGTAGGATGGACTAGTTATGTACCTCGACTGGAGGCGAACACCGGGGAGCTGTTTTTT. Its translation is CASSVGWTSYVPRLEANTGELFF.

The gene calls are TRBV19 and TRBJ2-7, with 14 bases fitting TRBD2. CDR3 length: 16 amino acids. The germline gives CDR1 LNHDA, CDR2 SQIVND (reference sequence). V trimming: 5 bases; J trimming: 5 bases; junction bases outside the gene matches: 8. In DNA, the CDR3 is TGTGCCAGTAGTTCCGGACTAGCGGGGGGTGGCGACGAGCAGTACTTC. Amino acid sequence: CASSSGLAGGGDEQYF.